This TCR beta chain was found in a study of control samples from healthy donors and cancer patients. Measured with immunoSEQ multiplex PCR; TCRdb has only the in-frame clones, and not every one. The sample records 100,000 to 150,000 clones, roughly 92% being singletons. Sequencing was performed on PBMCs. The clonotype comes from a man at least 80 years old with head and neck cancer.

The DNA for the CDR3 is TGTGCCACCATGGGGGGCGGTCAGCCCCAGCATTTT. This codes for CATMGGGQPQHF. The J gene is TRBJ1-5, the V gene TRBV28; possible D gene TRBD1, 6 bases. The CDR3 extends over 12 amino acids. V was clipped by 10 bases and J by 6 bases, with 13 bases between them. The germline V gene has CDR1 MDHEN and CDR2 SYDVKM. The whole variable domain, remainder taken from reference TRBV28 and TRBJ1-5, is DVKVTQSSRYLVKRTGEKVFLECVQDMDHENMFWYRQDPGLGLRLIYFSYDVKMKEKGDIPEGYSVSREKKERFSLILESASTNQTSMYLCATMGGGQPQHFGDGTRLSIL.